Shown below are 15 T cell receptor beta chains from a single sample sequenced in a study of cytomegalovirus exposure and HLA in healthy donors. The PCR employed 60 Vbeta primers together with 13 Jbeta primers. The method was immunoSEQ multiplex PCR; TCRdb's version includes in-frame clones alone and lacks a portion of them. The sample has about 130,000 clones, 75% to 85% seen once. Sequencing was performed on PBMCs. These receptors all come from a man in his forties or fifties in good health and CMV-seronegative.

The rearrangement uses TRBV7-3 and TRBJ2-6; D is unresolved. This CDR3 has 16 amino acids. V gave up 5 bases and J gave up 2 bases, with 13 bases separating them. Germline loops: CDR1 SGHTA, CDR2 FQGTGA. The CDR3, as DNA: TGTGCCAGCAGCCTGGGCGCCCTGGCTGGGGCCAACGTCCTGACTTTC. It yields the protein CASSLGALAGANVLTF.

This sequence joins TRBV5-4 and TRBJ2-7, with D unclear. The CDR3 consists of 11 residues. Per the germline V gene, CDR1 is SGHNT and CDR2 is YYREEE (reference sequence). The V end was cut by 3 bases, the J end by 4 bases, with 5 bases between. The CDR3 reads CASSSLYEQYF. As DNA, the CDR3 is TGTGCCAGCAGCTCTTTGTACGAGCAGTACTTC. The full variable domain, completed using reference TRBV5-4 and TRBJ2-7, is ETGVTQSPTHLIKTRGQQVTLRCSSQSGHNTVSWYQQALGQGPQFIFQYYREEENGRGNFPPRFSGLQFPNYSSELNVNALELDDSALYLCASSSLYEQYFGPGTRLTVT.

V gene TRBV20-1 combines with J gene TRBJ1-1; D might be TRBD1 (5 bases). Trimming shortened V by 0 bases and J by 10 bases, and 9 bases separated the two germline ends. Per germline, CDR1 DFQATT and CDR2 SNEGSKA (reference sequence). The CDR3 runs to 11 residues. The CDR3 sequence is CSARDNTGAFF. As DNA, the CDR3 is TGCAGTGCTAGAGATAATACAGGAGCTTTCTTT.

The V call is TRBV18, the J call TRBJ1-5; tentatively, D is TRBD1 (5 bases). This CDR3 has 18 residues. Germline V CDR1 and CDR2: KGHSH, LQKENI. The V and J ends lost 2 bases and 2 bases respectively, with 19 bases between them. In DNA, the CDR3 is TGTGCCAGCTCACCATTAGGGACTTCAGGGAGTGGCAATCAGCCCCAGCATTTT. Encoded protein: CASSPLGTSGSGNQPQHF.

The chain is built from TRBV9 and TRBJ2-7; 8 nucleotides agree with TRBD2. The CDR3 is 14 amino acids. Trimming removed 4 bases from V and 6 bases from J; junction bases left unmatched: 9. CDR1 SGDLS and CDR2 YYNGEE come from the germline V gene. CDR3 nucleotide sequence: TGTGCCAGCAGCCCCCCTGGACTAGCATCCGAGCAGTACTTC. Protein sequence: CASSPPGLASEQYF. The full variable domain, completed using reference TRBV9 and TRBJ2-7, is DSGVTQTPKHLITATGQRVTLRCSPRSGDLSVYWYQQSLDQGLQFLIQYYNGEERAKGNILERFSAQQFPDLHSELNLSSLELGDSALYFCASSPPGLASEQYFGPGTRLTVT.

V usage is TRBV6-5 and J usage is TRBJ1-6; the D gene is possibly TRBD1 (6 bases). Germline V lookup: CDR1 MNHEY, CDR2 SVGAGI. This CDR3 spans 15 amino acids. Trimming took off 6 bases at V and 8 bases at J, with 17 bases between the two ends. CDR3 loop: CASSYGSQGDSPLHF. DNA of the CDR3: TGTGCCAGCAGCTACGGTTCACAGGGCGATTCACCCCTCCACTTT.

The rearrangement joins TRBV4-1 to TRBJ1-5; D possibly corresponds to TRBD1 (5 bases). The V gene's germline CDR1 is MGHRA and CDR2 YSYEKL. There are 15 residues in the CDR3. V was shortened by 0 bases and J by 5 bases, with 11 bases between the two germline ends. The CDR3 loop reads CASSQDNQGDQPQHF. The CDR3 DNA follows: TGCGCCAGCAGCCAAGATAATCAGGGCGATCAGCCCCAGCATTTT.

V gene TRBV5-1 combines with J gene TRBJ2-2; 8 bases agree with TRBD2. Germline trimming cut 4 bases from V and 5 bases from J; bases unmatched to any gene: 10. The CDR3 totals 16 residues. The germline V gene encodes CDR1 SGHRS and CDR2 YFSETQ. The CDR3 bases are TGCGCCAGCAGCCCCGGGGGGGGGCGAAGTACCGGGGAGCTGTTTTTT. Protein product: CASSPGGGRSTGELFF.

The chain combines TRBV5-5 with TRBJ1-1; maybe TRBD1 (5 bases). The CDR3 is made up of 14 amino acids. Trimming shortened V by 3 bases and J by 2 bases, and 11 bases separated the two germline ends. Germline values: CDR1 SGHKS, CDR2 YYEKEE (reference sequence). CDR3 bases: TGTGCCAGCAGCTCAACAGGAGCTAACACTGAAGCTTTCTTT. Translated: CASSSTGANTEAFF.

The CDR3 sequence is CASSIDRGAGNTIYF. In DNA, the CDR3 is TGTGCCAGTAGTATAGATCGCGGGGCTGGAAACACCATATATTTT. The gene calls are TRBV19 and TRBJ1-3; D uncertain. The CDR3 loop spans 15 amino acids. From germline, CDR1 is LNHDA and CDR2 SQIVND (reference sequence). The V end lost 0 bases, the J end lost 2 bases, and 8 bases lay between the germline ends.

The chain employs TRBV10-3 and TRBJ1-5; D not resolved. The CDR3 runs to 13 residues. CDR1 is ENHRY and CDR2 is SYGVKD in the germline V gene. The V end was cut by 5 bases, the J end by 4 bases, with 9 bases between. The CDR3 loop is CAISKADNQPQHF. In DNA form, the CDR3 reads TGTGCCATCAGTAAAGCGGATAATCAGCCCCAGCATTTT.

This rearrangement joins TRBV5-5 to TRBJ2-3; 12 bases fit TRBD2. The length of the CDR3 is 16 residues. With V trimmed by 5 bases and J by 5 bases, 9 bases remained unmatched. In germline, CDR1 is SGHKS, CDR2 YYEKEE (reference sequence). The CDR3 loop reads CASSLLAGGSGDTQYF. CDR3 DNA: TGTGCCAGCAGTTTACTAGCGGGGGGCTCTGGAGATACGCAGTATTTT.

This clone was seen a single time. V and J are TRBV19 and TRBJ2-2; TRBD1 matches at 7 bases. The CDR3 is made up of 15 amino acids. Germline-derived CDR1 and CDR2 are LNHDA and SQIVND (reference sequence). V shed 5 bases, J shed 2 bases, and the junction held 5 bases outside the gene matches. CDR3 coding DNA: TGTGCCAGTAGTCCCTGGGACAGAAACACCGGGGAGCTGTTTTTT. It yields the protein CASSPWDRNTGELFF.

CDR3 protein: CASSESGGRGDYGYTF. CDR3 coding DNA: TGTGCCAGCAGTGAATCGGGGGGCAGAGGAGACTATGGCTACACCTTC. V gene TRBV25-1 combines with J gene TRBJ1-2, with a weak D call TRBD1 (6 bases). Germline assignment: CDR1 MGHDK and CDR2 SYGVNS. CDR3 size: 16 residues. Trimming removed 1 base from V and 3 bases from J, with 15 bases in between.

This CDR3 is CASSLARSGNTIYF. CDR3 nucleotides: TGTGCCAGCAGCTTAGCACGGTCTGGAAACACCATATATTTT. The rearrangement links TRBV13 to TRBJ1-3; no definite D call. Trimming shortened V by 1 base and J by 1 base, and 5 bases separated the two germline ends. The germline gives CDR1 PRHDT, CDR2 FYEKMQ (reference sequence). The CDR3 is made up of 14 amino acids.